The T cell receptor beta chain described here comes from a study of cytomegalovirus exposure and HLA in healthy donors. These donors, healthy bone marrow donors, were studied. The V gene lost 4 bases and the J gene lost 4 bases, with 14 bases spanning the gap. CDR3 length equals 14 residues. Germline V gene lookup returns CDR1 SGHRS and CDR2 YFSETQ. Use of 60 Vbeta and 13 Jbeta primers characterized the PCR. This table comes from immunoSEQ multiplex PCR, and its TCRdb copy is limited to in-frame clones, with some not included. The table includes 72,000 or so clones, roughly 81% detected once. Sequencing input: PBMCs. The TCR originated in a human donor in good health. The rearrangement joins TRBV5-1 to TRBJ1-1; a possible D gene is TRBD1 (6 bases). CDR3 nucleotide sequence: TGCGCCAGCAGCAGATACAGGGTCCCCACTGAAGCTTTCTTT. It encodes CASSRYRVPTEAFF.